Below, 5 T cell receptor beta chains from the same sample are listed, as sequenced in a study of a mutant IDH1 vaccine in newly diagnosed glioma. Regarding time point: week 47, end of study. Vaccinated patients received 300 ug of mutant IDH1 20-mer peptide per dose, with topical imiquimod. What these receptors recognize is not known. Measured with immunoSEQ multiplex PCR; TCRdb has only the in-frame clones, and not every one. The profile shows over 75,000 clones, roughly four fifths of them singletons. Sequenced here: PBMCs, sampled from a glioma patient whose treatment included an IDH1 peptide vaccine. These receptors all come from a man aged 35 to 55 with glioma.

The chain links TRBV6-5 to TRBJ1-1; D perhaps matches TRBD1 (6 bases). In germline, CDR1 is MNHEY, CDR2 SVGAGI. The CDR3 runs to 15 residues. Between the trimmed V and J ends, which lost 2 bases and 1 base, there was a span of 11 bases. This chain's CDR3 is CASSYTETGNTEAFF. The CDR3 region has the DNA TGTGCCAGCAGTTACACCGAGACAGGGAACACTGAAGCTTTCTTT.

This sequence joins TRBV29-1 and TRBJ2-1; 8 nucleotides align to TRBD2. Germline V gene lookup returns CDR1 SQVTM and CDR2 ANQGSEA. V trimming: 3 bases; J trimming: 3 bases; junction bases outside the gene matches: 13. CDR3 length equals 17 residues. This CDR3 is CSVERAGGLFLYNEQFF. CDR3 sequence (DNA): TGCAGCGTTGAGAGGGCGGGAGGACTCTTCCTCTACAATGAGCAGTTCTTC.

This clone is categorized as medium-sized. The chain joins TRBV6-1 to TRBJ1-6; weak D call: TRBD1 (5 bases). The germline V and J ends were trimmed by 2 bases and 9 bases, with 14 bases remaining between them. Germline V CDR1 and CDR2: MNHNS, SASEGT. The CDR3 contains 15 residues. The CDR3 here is CASSERDGSGSPLHF. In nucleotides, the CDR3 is TGTGCCAGCAGTGAAAGGGACGGTAGTGGTTCACCCCTCCACTTT.

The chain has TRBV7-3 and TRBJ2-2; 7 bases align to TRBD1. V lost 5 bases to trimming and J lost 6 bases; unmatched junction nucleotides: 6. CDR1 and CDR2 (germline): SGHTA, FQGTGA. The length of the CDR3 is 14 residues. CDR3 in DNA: TGTGCCAGCAGCGTGGGACAGTCCGCCGGGGAGCTGTTTTTT. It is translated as CASSVGQSAGELFF.

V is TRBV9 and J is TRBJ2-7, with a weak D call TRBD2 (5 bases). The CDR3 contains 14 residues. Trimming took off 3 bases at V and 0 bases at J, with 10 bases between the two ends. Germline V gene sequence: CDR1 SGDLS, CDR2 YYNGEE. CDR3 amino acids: CASSAKLVSYEQYF. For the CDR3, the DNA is TGTGCCAGCAGCGCAAAACTAGTCTCCTACGAGCAGTACTTC. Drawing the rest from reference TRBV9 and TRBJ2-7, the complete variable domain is DSGVTQTPKHLITATGQRVTLRCSPRSGDLSVYWYQQSLDQGLQFLIQYYNGEERAKGNILERFSAQQFPDLHSELNLSSLELGDSALYFCASSAKLVSYEQYFGPGTRLTVT.